This T cell receptor (beta chain) was sequenced in a study of shared clonotypes between healthy human individuals. Clones were read by immunoSEQ multiplex PCR, and TCRdb kept only the in-frame ones, dropping some. The repertoire includes approximately 500,000 clones, 79% of them detected once, and 10% to 15% sits in the top ten. J lost 5 bases, V lost 6 bases, and 3 bases had no gene match. Per the germline V gene, CDR1 is KGHSH and CDR2 is LQKENI. The CDR3 covers 14 residues. Details on this clone: Its antigen is currently unknown.

General study points: Clonotype sharing among donors was thought likely to change with sequencing depth. Represented genetic and exposure-history diversity was restricted by having few donors.

The sequence was collected from a woman in her thirties or forties in good health. Some clones in this sample may be carry-over from other donors' samples. Specimen: PBMCs. The chain links TRBV18 to TRBJ1-5, with 11 bases that match TRBD1. For the CDR3, the DNA is TGTGCCAGCTCTGGACAGGGGGCGGATCAGCCCCAGCATTTT. This translates into CASSGQGADQPQHF.